This T cell receptor (beta chain) was documented in a study of cytomegalovirus exposure and HLA in healthy donors. On the study more broadly: When 350 to 500 donors were genotyped, roughly 82% of them were found to fall in the Caucasian-associated ancestry cluster.

Researchers ran the PCR with 60 Vbeta and 13 Jbeta primers. The repertoire was sequenced with immunoSEQ multiplex PCR; TCRdb's copy has only in-frame clones and lacks some. Altogether more than 75,000 clones are present, about four fifths being singletons, with the ten largest covering about 4%. General study points: Later on, a genetic analysis was performed. It linked a missense variant in DCLRE1C with V- and J-gene trimming of TCR beta.

Each of the donors was a healthy bone marrow donor. This clone has ten or more counts. Its antigen is unknown. CDR1 is LGHNT, CDR2 FRNRAP, per germline. V lost 6 bases to trimming and J lost 7 bases, with 10 bases between them. CDR3 length: 12 residues. This chain links TRBV12-5 with TRBJ1-3; D remains unclear. The sample comprised PBMCs. The receptor was derived from a woman in her forties in good health and CMV-seronegative. The CDR3 nucleotides are TGTGCTAGTGGCTTTCCGGGGAACACCATATATTTT. Its translation: CASGFPGNTIYF.